This T cell receptor beta chain was retrieved from a study of T cells after yellow fever vaccination (dated by TCRdb to the late 2010s). Notes on the research overall: Libraries from fractions with low cell numbers were prepared with the SMART-Seq v4 Ultra Low Input RNA kit. To track T-cell clones before and after primary and booster YFV17D yellow fever vaccination, bulk TCR alpha and beta repertoires were sequenced longitudinally. Two healthy male donors, one aged 18 to 29 and one aged 30 to 39 years, were included in the cohort. Blood was drawn at multiple timepoints before and after primary and secondary immunization, with bulk PBMC replicates and cell subsets isolated. What the authors observed across the whole study: Computational filtering was required because FACS-sorted repertoires could contain abundant contaminating clonotypes from the bulk population. A small fraction of clonotypes appeared in both the CD4 and CD8 compartments, likely as a result of convergent recombination. The study included only two donors, which limits how far the findings can be generalized. The secondary T-cell response was weaker than the primary response but faster, peaking on day 5 instead of day 15. After the booster, most clones that had expanded after primary vaccination were detected again (about 95% of CD4 and around 88% of CD8), suggesting broad maintenance of memory.

For sequencing, an Illumina NovaSeq 6000 was employed. Synthesis of TCR cDNA relied on 5'RACE template switching, a step that introduced a universal primer site along with unique molecular identifiers. cDNA synthesis was primed from both the TCR alpha and TCR beta constant segments. Two PCR steps were used to amplify libraries, with sample barcodes and sequencing adapters being added in the second step. Sequencing of the libraries was done on either Illumina HiSeq 2500 (2x100 bp) or NovaSeq (2x150 bp). The study's own analysis went as follows. MIGEC handled demultiplexing of reads and collapsing into UMI consensus sequences, while MiXCR performed V(D)J alignment. Vaccine-responding clonotypes were defined with edgeR using replicate PBMC samples, requiring FDR below 0.01 and a log2 fold change above 5 up to day 15. Each bulk clonotype received a CD4 or CD8 identity based on whether the sequenced CD4 or CD8 repertoire contained that clonotype at higher abundance. The public reads were quality trimmed at Q25 with fastp and then assembled into clones with MiXCR by TCRdb, keeping productive beta chains. Each CDR3 protein gets just one entry, which takes the most common genes and DNA from the rows behind it. TCRdb's processing, not the authors', yielded these V and J calls. Recorded for this sample are 300,000 to 350,000 distinct CDR3 sequences; 3% to 4.5% of them occurred a single time. The top ten clonotypes cover approximately 25% of the sample.

The sample's treatment or condition label, decoded: live attenuated yellow fever vaccine strain. Two biological replicates of bulk PBMCs were collected at each blood-draw timepoint. PBMCs were isolated from peripheral blood using a standard Ficoll-Paque protocol. TriZol was used to extract RNA from bulk PBMCs, from CD4 and CD8 fractions, and from dextramer-positive and dextramer-negative fractions. The CDR3 covers 14 residues, taking in both the cysteine and the phenylalanine. Only the CDR3 part of the read is kept: 42 bases, read in frame from the first base. A distance of 9 bases separates the germline ends of V and J, which lose 2 bases and 2 bases respectively. The germline V gene supplies CDR1 SGHRS and CDR2 YFSETQ. This clonotype was detected ten times or more. It has no known antigen specificity. The input lacks base qualities; no much larger clone sits a single base away.

The starting material was PBMCs, obtained 5 days after the yellow fever booster vaccination. This receptor was taken from a young man who received the YFV17D yellow fever vaccine. The rearranged segments are TRBV5-1 and TRBJ2-3; a confident D gene designation cannot be given. The bases are TGCGCCAGCAGCTTTAACAGAGACACAGATACGCAGTATTTT. This is translated as CASSFNRDTDTQYF. With the rest looked up from the reference TRBV5-1 and TRBJ2-3 genes rather than sequenced, the full variable domain is KAGVTQTPRYLIKTRGQQVTLSCSPISGHRSVSWYQQTPGQGLQFLFEYFSETQRNKGNFPGRFSGRQFSNSRSEMNVSTLELGDSALYLCASSFNRDTDTQYFGPGTRLTVL.